These 15 T cell receptor beta chains were sequenced from one sample in a study of blood T cell repertoires in COVID-19. TCRdb's copy holds only in-frame clones and misses some; the assay was immunoSEQ multiplex PCR. The sample consists of 35,000 to 50,000 clones, over 75% of them appearing once. The specimen was peripheral blood. Every receptor here comes from a human donor in a cohort sampled during active COVID-19.

This chain connects TRBV4-2 to TRBJ2-7, with 8 bases aligning to TRBD1. The V and J ends lost 2 bases and 3 bases, in that order; junction bases with no gene match: 9. This CDR3 has 16 amino acids. Germline assignment: CDR1 LGHNA and CDR2 YNFKEQ. The CDR3 region is CASSQTLDREFYEQYF. The CDR3 DNA reads as TGTGCCAGCAGCCAAACCCTGGACAGGGAGTTCTACGAGCAGTACTTC.

In DNA form, the CDR3 reads TGTGCCAGCAGAACGTATTCAACTAGCCCTGAAGCTTTCTTT. Protein product: CASRTYSTSPEAFF. The chain joins TRBV7-2 to TRBJ1-1; no definite D call. CDR3 size: 14 residues. CDR1 is SGHTA and CDR2 is FQGNSA in the germline V gene. Trimming removed 6 bases at V and 6 bases at J, with 17 bases between.

The chain joins TRBV4-1 to TRBJ2-4; the match to TRBD2 covers 11 bases. The CDR3 has 16 amino acids. The V gene end was trimmed by 4 bases and the J gene end by 5 bases; junction bases not matched to a gene: 7. CDR1 and CDR2 (germline): MGHRA, YSYEKL. As DNA, the CDR3 is TGCGCCAGCAGCCGTTATAGCGGGGGGGCCGAAAACATTCAGTACTTC. Amino acid sequence: CASSRYSGGAENIQYF.

The J gene is TRBJ2-5, the V gene TRBV7-2; D not resolved. Germline CDR1 reads SGHTA; CDR2 reads FQGNSA. This CDR3 spans 11 amino acids. Trimming cost V 5 bases and J 10 bases, with 11 bases left between them. In DNA, the CDR3 is TGTGCCAGCAGCCCTAACAGAATCCAGTACTTC. Encoded protein: CASSPNRIQYF. The variable domain in full, with the rest retrieved from reference TRBV7-2 and TRBJ2-5, is GAGVSQSPSNKVTEKGKDVELRCDPISGHTALYWYRQSLGQGLEFLIYFQGNSAPDKSGLPSDRFSAERTGGSVSTLTIQRTQQEDSAVYLCASSPNRIQYFGPGTRLLVL.

The gene calls are TRBV5-1 and TRBJ2-1, with 7 bases fitting TRBD1. The CDR3 extends over 16 amino acids. Trimming at V came to 1 base and at J to 5 bases, leaving 9 bases not matched to a gene. Germline lookup yields CDR1 SGHRS and CDR2 YFSETQ. CDR3 residues: CASSLWGWTGDNEQFF. Written as DNA, the CDR3 is TGCGCCAGCAGCTTGTGGGGCTGGACAGGCGACAATGAGCAGTTCTTC.

The rearrangement uses TRBV2 and TRBJ1-2; TRBD1 matches at 8 bases. Germline-derived CDR1 and CDR2 are SNHLY and FYNNEI. There are 13 residues in the CDR3. With V trimmed by 6 bases and J by 12 bases, 12 bases remained unmatched. CDR3 in DNA: TGTGCCAGCAGGGAGGACAGGGAACTAAAGGACACCTTC. Translation gives CASREDRELKDTF.

The chain combines TRBV18 with TRBJ2-5; D is ambiguous. Trimming stripped 4 bases from V and 2 bases from J, with 8 bases between. Looked up from germline, CDR1 is KGHSH and CDR2 is LQKENI. The CDR3 runs 13 residues. The CDR3 sequence: CASSLTAQETQYF. In nucleotides, the CDR3 is TGTGCCAGCTCACTTACAGCACAAGAGACCCAGTACTTC.

The chain carries TRBV7-9 and TRBJ2-6, with 9 bases fitting TRBD1. After removal of 3 bases from V and 0 bases from J, the junction contained 9 bases not matched to a gene. CDR3 length: 19 amino acids. CDR1 is SEHNR and CDR2 is FQNEAQ in the germline V gene (reference sequence). DNA for the CDR3: TGTGCCAGCAGCTTTCTTCCGGGACAGGGCAACTCTGGGGCCAACGTCCTGACTTTC. It encodes CASSFLPGQGNSGANVLTF.

The chain couples TRBV6-4 to TRBJ2-1, with D perhaps matching TRBD1 (5 bases). CDR3 length: 15 residues. Germline loops: CDR1 MRHNA, CDR2 SNTAGT. The V gene lost 4 bases and the J gene lost 0 bases, with 10 bases spanning the gap. Here the CDR3 reads CASSARQTSYNEQFF. CDR3 in DNA: TGTGCCAGCAGTGCGAGACAGACCTCCTACAATGAGCAGTTCTTC.

The chain links TRBV25-1 to TRBJ2-7; tentatively, D is TRBD1 (6 bases). CDR3 length: 14 amino acids. Germline assignment: CDR1 MGHDK and CDR2 SYGVNS. Between the trimmed V and J ends, which lost 2 bases and 5 bases, there was a span of 13 bases. The CDR3: CASSEGGASHEQYF. The DNA of the CDR3 is TGTGCCAGCAGTGAAGGGGGCGCATCTCACGAGCAGTACTTC.

This chain connects TRBV6-6 to TRBJ2-7; 11 bases map to TRBD1. The CDR3 spans 14 residues. Trimming took 2 bases from V and 5 from J; bases not matched to a gene: 2. Germline CDR1 is MNHNY and CDR2 is SVGAGI (reference sequence). CDR3 residues: CASSYGDRGNEQYF. The CDR3 nucleotides are TGTGCCAGCAGTTACGGGGACAGGGGGAACGAGCAGTACTTC.

The chain carries TRBV6-2 or TRBV6-3 and TRBJ2-1, with 7 bases aligning to TRBD2. This CDR3 spans 15 amino acids. CDR1 and CDR2 (germline): MNHEY, SVGEGT. Unmatched junction bases numbered 3, after V lost 2 bases and J lost 2 bases. CDR3 loop: CASSYLAVTYNEQFF. CDR3 coding DNA: TGTGCCAGCAGTTACCTAGCGGTTACCTACAATGAGCAGTTCTTC.

This rearrangement joins TRBV28 to TRBJ2-7; D possibly corresponds to TRBD1 (6 bases). Germline CDR1 is MDHEN and CDR2 is SYDVKM. CDR3 length: 12 amino acids. The V and J ends lost 6 bases and 4 bases respectively, with 10 bases between them. In DNA form, the CDR3 reads TGTGCCAGCAGCCTACAGGGATACGAGCAGTACTTC. Residues: CASSLQGYEQYF.

In nucleotides, the CDR3 is TGTGCCAGCAGCGGCAGCGGGGGGGTGGGAGATACGCAGTATTTT. Amino acid sequence: CASSGSGGVGDTQYF. This chain uses TRBV2 with TRBJ2-3, with 10 nucleotides matching TRBD2. Germline CDR1 SNHLY, CDR2 FYNNEI. The CDR3 sequence is 15 residues long. V was clipped by 6 bases and J by 5 bases; unmatched bases: 8.

The V gene is TRBV6-2 or TRBV6-3, the J gene TRBJ1-1; D remains ambiguous. CDR1 MNHEY and CDR2 SVGEGT come from the germline V gene. CDR3 size: 14 residues. The V end was cut by 2 bases, the J end by 5 bases, with 12 bases between. CDR3 sequence reads: CASSYTGRGTEAFF. Here the CDR3 DNA reads TGTGCCAGCAGTTACACGGGGAGAGGGACTGAAGCTTTCTTT.